The 6 T cell receptor beta chains in this list originate from one sample, sequenced in a study of T cell repertoires in cytomegalovirus infection. TCRdb independently ran MiXCR on the reads; one entry per CDR3 protein. The sample has some 400,000 distinct CDR3 sequences; about a sixth are singletons. Input material: PBMCs. Receptors were obtained from a human donor in good health (CMV status not recorded). Some clones in this sample may be carry-over from other donors' samples.

This clonotype was counted between two and nine times. V is TRBV10-2 and J is TRBJ2-5; possibly TRBD2 for D (6 bases). The germline V gene has CDR1 WSHSY and CDR2 SAAADI. This CDR3 comprises 15 residues. V lost 2 bases and J 4 bases, leaving 14 bases between the germline ends. CDR3 amino acids: CASSERLAPAETQYF. The DNA for the CDR3 is TGCGCCAGCAGTGAGAGGCTAGCGCCAGCAGAGACCCAGTACTTC.

This clonotype was picked up one time. CDR3 amino acids: CATGGFGSCYNSPLHF. DNA of the CDR3: TGTGCCACCGGGGGTTTTGGGAGCTGCTATAATTCACCCCTCCACTTT. The chain links TRBV15 to TRBJ1-6, with a possible D match to TRBD1 (5 bases). Germline CDR1 reads LNHNV; CDR2 reads YYDKDF (reference sequence). This CDR3 contains 16 residues. The ends were cut back, 8 bases at V and 3 bases at J, with 17 bases in the middle.

This clonotype occurred many times. V and J are TRBV7-2 and TRBJ2-1; 13 bases agree with TRBD2. Germline V gene lookup returns CDR1 SGHTA and CDR2 FQGNSA. V dropped 4 bases and J dropped 0; count of bases not matched to a gene: 0. The CDR3 consists of 16 residues. The CDR3 is CASSWTSGSSYNEQFF. The CDR3 DNA reads TGTGCCAGCAGCTGGACTAGCGGGAGCTCCTACAATGAGCAGTTCTTC.

This clonotype was seen repeatedly, ten times or more. This chain uses TRBV7-2 with TRBJ1-4; tentatively, D is TRBD1 (5 bases). This CDR3 has 14 residues. V was pared by 4 bases and J by 8 bases, with 14 bases between. Germline CDR1 is SGHTA and CDR2 is FQGNSA. This chain's CDR3 is CASSSSQGKEKLFF. In DNA, the CDR3 is TGTGCCAGCAGCTCGTCGCAGGGAAAGGAAAAACTGTTTTTT.

This chain uses TRBV2 with TRBJ1-1; D remains unclear. The CDR3 is 11 residues long. The germline CDR1 and CDR2 sequences are SNHLY and FYNNEI. Trimming removed 2 bases from V and 8 bases from J, with 6 bases in between. The CDR3 DNA reads TGTGCCAGCAGTGAACGACTCGAAGCTTTCTTT. Protein: CASSERLEAFF.

In this sample, this clonotype turned up a few times. The CDR3 DNA reads as TGTGCCAGCAGCTCCGGGACATCCCCCTACGAGCAGTACTTC. Translation gives CASSSGTSPYEQYF. The chain employs TRBV5-4 and TRBJ2-7; possibly TRBD1 for D (6 bases). Trimming removed 3 bases at V and 2 bases at J, with 12 bases between. The CDR3 is 14 residues long. Looked up from germline, CDR1 is SGHNT and CDR2 is YYREEE (reference sequence). Looking up the rest from reference TRBV5-4 and TRBJ2-7 gives the full variable domain: ETGVTQSPTHLIKTRGQQVTLRCSSQSGHNTVSWYQQALGQGPQFIFQYYREEENGRGNFPPRFSGLQFPNYSSELNVNALELDDSALYLCASSSGTSPYEQYFGPGTRLTVT.